This T cell receptor beta chain was captured in a study of a mutant IDH1 vaccine in newly diagnosed glioma. In the study overall: Treated patients, averaging approximately 40 years, were roughly 60% male and approximately 38% female.

The time point here: baseline, week 1 (first vaccination visit). The treatment is: pre-vaccination baseline after standard-of-care therapy. The CDR3 has 15 residues. Germline-derived CDR1 and CDR2 are SGHNT and YYREEE (reference sequence). Trimming took 0 bases from V and 0 from J, leaving 7 bases between them. The count of this clone is one. Method: immunoSEQ multiplex PCR; TCRdb's copy keeps in-frame clones and lacks some. In the table there are about 24,000 clones, approximately 90% of which are singletons. The input for sequencing was PBMCs, taken from a glioma patient treated with radiotherapy, temozolomide or both. This chain uses TRBV5-4 with TRBJ2-1; D possibly corresponds to TRBD1 (6 bases). The clonotype comes from a man aged 25 to 40 with glioma. The CDR3, as DNA: TGTGCCAGCAGCTTGGACAGGGACTCCTACAATGAGCAGTTCTTC. It specifies CASSLDRDSYNEQFF.